Reported below is one T cell receptor (beta chain). This sample is drawn from a study of blood T cell repertoires in COVID-19. About the study: Acute and convalescent COVID-19 specimens originated in the United States, Italy and Spain. PBMCs, B-cell-depleted T cells, or T cells were the source of the cDNA or gDNA that made up the material.

In the source study's methods: Cell counts per sample came from amplifying reference gene primers. TCRdb's copy holds only in-frame clones and misses some; the assay was immunoSEQ multiplex PCR. V, J and clone size reflect that table, while D and trimming were determined from the DNA. Of 200,000 to 300,000 clones in the sample, roughly 89% were seen once. The material sequenced was peripheral blood. The source is a woman between 35 and 50 years old who had recovered from COVID-19.

CDR3 in amino acids: CASSLDGREFFDNEQFF. The DNA for the CDR3 is TGTGCCAGCAGCTTAGATGGGAGGGAATTTTTTGACAATGAGCAGTTCTTC. The chain carries TRBV11-3 and TRBJ2-1; the match to TRBD2 covers 7 bases. Germline trimming cut 0 bases from V and 5 bases from J; bases unmatched to any gene: 10. This CDR3 is 17 amino acids long. Germline assignment: CDR1 SGHNT and CDR2 YENEEA.